In its sample, the clone carrying this TCR beta chain was seen a few times. The time point here: persistent/refractory GD, antithyroid drugs over 5 years with positive TRAb. The authors made the TCR library using RNA they extracted from PBMCs. Patients came through an endocrinology department, and that department was in Xi'an, China. This entry comes from a study of regulatory T cells in long-lasting Graves disease. CDR3-region Arm-PCR and iRepertoire HTBI primers produced the TCR beta libraries. Original methodology: Gene usage covered around 62 TRBV and more than twelve TRBJ segments. TCRdb independently ran MiXCR on the multiplex PCR reads; one entry per CDR3 protein. These V and J calls originate from TCRdb's pipeline instead of the authors' own analysis. The sample shows 400,000 to 500,000 distinct CDR3 sequences, approximately 22% of them seen only once. This sample comprised peripheral blood mononuclear cells (PBMCs), obtained when the disease was refractory, from a patient treated with antithyroid drugs. The TCR sequence derives from a female donor with Graves disease.

CDR3 nucleotides: TGTGCCAGCAGCCAAGACTGGGACACCCCAACTGGGGCCAACGTCCTGACTTTC. Translating gives CASSQDWDTPTGANVLTF. The V call is TRBV3-1, the J call TRBJ2-6; possible D gene TRBD1, 6 bases. This CDR3 is 18 amino acids long. The germline V gene has CDR1 LGHDT and CDR2 YNNKEL (reference sequence). Trimming removed 0 bases from V and 2 bases from J, with 14 bases in between.